This T cell receptor (beta chain) is drawn from a study of breast tumors, draining lymph nodes, adjacent tissues. The lymph nodes were axillary draining lymph nodes from breast cancer patients. CDR1 is SGHNT, CDR2 YYREEE, per germline (reference sequence). The CDR3 is 14 amino acids. V was cut by 1 base and J by 12 bases, with 17 bases left in between. TCRdb re-analysed the multiplex PCR reads in MiXCR, keeping a single row per CDR3 protein. The sample carries about 180,000 distinct CDR3 sequences, 30% to 35% recorded once. Comments on this clonotype: What it binds is unknown.

Study-level findings and limits: Data fit most tumor T cells coming from lymph node, expanding in tumor. Tumor T cell lymph node origin was a supported hypothesis, not proven. Luminal-like breast cancer showed significantly greater tumor-nontumor repertoire similarity than basal-like breast cancer did.

The sequenced sample consisted of axillary lymph node tissue. This rearrangement joins TRBV5-4 to TRBJ2-1; possibly TRBD2 for D (6 bases). The sequence was collected from a female donor with breast cancer. Some clones in this sample may be carry-over from other donors' samples. The CDR3, as DNA: TGTGCCAGCAGCTTGACACTAGCTACCGTAGCGCAGTTCTTC. As protein: CASSLTLATVAQFF. Combining the CDR3 with reference TRBV5-4 and TRBJ2-1 gives the whole variable domain ETGVTQSPTHLIKTRGQQVTLRCSSQSGHNTVSWYQQALGQGPQFIFQYYREEENGRGNFPPRFSGLQFPNYSSELNVNALELDDSALYLCASSLTLATVAQFFGPGTRLTVL.